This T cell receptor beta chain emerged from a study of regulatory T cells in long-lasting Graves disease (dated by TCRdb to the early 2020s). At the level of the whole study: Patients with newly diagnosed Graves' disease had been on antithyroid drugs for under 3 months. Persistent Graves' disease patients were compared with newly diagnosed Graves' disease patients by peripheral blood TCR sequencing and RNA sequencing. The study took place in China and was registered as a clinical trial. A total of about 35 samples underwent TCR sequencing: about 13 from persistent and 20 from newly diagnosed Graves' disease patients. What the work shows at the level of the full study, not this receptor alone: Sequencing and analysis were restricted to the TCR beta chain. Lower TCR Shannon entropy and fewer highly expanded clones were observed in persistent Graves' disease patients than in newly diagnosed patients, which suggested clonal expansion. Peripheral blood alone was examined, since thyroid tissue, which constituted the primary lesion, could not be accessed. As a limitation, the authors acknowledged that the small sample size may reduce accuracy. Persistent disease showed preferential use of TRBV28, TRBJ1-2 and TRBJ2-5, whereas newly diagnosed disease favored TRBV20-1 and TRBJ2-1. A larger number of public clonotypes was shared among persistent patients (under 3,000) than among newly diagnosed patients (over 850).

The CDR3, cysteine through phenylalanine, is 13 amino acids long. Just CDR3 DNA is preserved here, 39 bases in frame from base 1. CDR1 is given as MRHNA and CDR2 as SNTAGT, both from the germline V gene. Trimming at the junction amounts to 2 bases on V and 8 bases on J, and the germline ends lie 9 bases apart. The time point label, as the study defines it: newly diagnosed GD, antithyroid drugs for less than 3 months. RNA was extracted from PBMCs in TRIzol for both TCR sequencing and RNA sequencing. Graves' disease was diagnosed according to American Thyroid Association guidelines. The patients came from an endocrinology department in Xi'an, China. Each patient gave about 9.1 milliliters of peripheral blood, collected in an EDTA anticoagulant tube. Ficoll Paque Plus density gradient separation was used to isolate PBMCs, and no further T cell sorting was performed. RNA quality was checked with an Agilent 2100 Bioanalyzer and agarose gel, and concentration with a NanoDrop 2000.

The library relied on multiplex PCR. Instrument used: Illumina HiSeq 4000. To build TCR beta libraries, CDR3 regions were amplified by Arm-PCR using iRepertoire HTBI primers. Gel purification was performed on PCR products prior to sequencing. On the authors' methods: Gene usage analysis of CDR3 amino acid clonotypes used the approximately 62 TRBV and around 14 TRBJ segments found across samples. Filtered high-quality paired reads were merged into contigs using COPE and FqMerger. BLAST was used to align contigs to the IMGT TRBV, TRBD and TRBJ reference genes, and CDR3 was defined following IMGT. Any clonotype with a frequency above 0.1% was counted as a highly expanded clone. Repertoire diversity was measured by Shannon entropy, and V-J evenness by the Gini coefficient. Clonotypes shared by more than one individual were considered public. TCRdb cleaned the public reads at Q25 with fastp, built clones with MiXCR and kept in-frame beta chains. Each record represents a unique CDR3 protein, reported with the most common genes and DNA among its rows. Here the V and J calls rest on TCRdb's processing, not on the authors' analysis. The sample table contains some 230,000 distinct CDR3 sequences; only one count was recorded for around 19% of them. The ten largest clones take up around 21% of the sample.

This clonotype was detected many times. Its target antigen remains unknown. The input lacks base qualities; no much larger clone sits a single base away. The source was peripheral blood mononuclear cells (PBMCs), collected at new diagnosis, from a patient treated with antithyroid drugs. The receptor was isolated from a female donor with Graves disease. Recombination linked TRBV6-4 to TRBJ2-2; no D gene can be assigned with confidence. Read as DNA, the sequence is TGTGCCAGCAGTGACAGTGTAATAGGGGAGCTGTTTTTT. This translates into CASSDSVIGELFF.